Listed below are T cell receptor beta chains from one sample, sequenced in a study of shared clonotypes between healthy human individuals. Some clones are missing from TCRdb's copy, which holds only in-frame ones; the method was immunoSEQ multiplex PCR. Altogether under 1,100,000 clones are present, about 80% being singletons, with the ten largest covering 0.5% to 0.65%. The sample consisted of memory CD4+ T cells from PBMCs. Receptors originate from a man aged 18 to 35 in good health. Some clones in this sample may be carry-over from other donors' samples. CDR3s include the opening cysteine and the closing phenylalanine or tryptophan. D genes are given only for firm matches. Only part of the rows carry a size: once, few, many, or a class if the clone is expanded.

CDR3nt: TGTGCCAGTATGACAGGGCGGGTCACAGATACGCAGTATTTT; CDR3aa: CASMTGRVTDTQYF; len: 14; abundance: -; j_gene: TRBJ2-3; v_gene: TRBV27; d_gene: TRBD1
CDR3nt: TGTGCCAGCAGCTACAACTACGAGCAGTACTTC; CDR3aa: CASSYNYEQYF; len: 11; abundance: -; j_gene: TRBJ2-7; v_gene: TRBV11-1; d_gene: -
CDR3nt: TGTGCCAGCAGCTCCGTACAGAATAGCTACGAGCAGTACTTC; CDR3aa: CASSSVQNSYEQYF; len: 14; abundance: -; j_gene: TRBJ2-7; v_gene: TRBV5-4; d_gene: -
CDR3nt: TGCGCCAGCAGCTTCCAAGTGATGAACACTGAAGCTTTCTTT; CDR3aa: CASSFQVMNTEAFF; len: 14; abundance: -; j_gene: TRBJ1-1; v_gene: TRBV5-1; d_gene: -
CDR3nt: TGTGCCAGCAGCCCCCGGGGTGCCCACGAGCAGTACTTC; CDR3aa: CASSPRGAHEQYF; len: 13; abundance: once; j_gene: TRBJ2-7; v_gene: TRBV6-6; d_gene: -
CDR3nt: TGTGCCAGCAGCTCCTGGGACAGGGATCACAATGAGCAGTTCTTC; CDR3aa: CASSSWDRDHNEQFF; len: 15; abundance: once; j_gene: TRBJ2-1; v_gene: TRBV7-6; d_gene: TRBD1
CDR3nt: TGTGCCAGCAGCCCTCGCCCGAACACTGAAGCTTTCTTT; CDR3aa: CASSPRPNTEAFF; len: 13; abundance: few; j_gene: TRBJ1-1; v_gene: TRBV7-8; d_gene: -
CDR3nt: TGTGCCAGCAGCCAGGACAGGGGGACGAAAAACATTCAGTACTTC; CDR3aa: CASSQDRGTKNIQYF; len: 15; abundance: once; j_gene: TRBJ2-4; v_gene: TRBV4-2; d_gene: TRBD1
CDR3nt: TGCGCCAGCAGCTTGGGGGACAGGTCCCCCTCTGGAAACACCATATATTTT; CDR3aa: CASSLGDRSPSGNTIYF; len: 17; abundance: few; j_gene: TRBJ1-3; v_gene: TRBV5-1; d_gene: TRBD1
CDR3nt: TGTGCCAGCAGCTTGCAGGTGAACACTGAAGCTTTCTTT; CDR3aa: CASSLQVNTEAFF; len: 13; abundance: few; j_gene: TRBJ1-1; v_gene: TRBV7-9; d_gene: -
CDR3nt: TGTGCCAGCAGTTTTTTTGAGAGGGGGGCCTACGAGCAGTACTTC; CDR3aa: CASSFFERGAYEQYF; len: 15; abundance: once; j_gene: TRBJ2-7; v_gene: TRBV28; d_gene: -
CDR3nt: TGTGCCAGCAGTGAGGGGCCTCCTGTGTTGGGCTACACCTTC; CDR3aa: CASSEGPPVLGYTF; len: 14; abundance: -; j_gene: TRBJ1-2; v_gene: TRBV6-1; d_gene: -
CDR3nt: TGCGCCAGCAGCGTCCTTAGCGGGAGATCCTACGAGCAGTACTTC; CDR3aa: CASSVLSGRSYEQYF; len: 15; abundance: -; j_gene: TRBJ2-7; v_gene: TRBV5-1; d_gene: TRBD2
CDR3nt: TGCGCCAGCAGCGCGGGGACTAGCACAAGCACAGATACGCAGTATTTT; CDR3aa: CASSAGTSTSTDTQYF; len: 16; abundance: -; j_gene: TRBJ2-3; v_gene: TRBV5-1; d_gene: TRBD2
CDR3nt: TGCGCCAGCAGCCACTATCCGGGACAGGGGGGCCAGCCCCAGCATTTT; CDR3aa: CASSHYPGQGGQPQHF; len: 16; abundance: -; j_gene: TRBJ1-5; v_gene: TRBV4-1; d_gene: TRBD1
CDR3nt: TGTGCCAGCAGCCAAGTAAATAGCGGGAGCACCCCTGACTCCTACGAGCAGTACTTC; CDR3aa: CASSQVNSGSTPDSYEQYF; len: 19; abundance: -; j_gene: TRBJ2-7; v_gene: TRBV4-2; d_gene: TRBD2
CDR3nt: TGCAGTGCTGTGCGAACCGAGCAGTACTTC; CDR3aa: CSAVRTEQYF; len: 10; abundance: -; j_gene: TRBJ2-7; v_gene: TRBV20-1; d_gene: -
CDR3nt: TGTGCCTGGAGTGTATACAGGGAGCTGTTTTTT; CDR3aa: CAWSVYRELFF; len: 11; abundance: few; j_gene: TRBJ2-2; v_gene: TRBV30; d_gene: -
CDR3nt: TGTGCCAGCGGCGCATCTCCCGGGGGTACAGATACGCAGTATTTT; CDR3aa: CASGASPGGTDTQYF; len: 15; abundance: -; j_gene: TRBJ2-3; v_gene: TRBV28; d_gene: -
CDR3nt: TGCAGCGTCCCCGGGGGGGGTAATTCCTACAATGAGCAGTTCTTC; CDR3aa: CSVPGGGNSYNEQFF; len: 15; abundance: -; j_gene: TRBJ2-1; v_gene: TRBV29-1; d_gene: TRBD2
CDR3nt: TGTGCCAGCAGTGCTTCCGGGGACAGGGTTTGGCAGCCCCAGCATTTT; CDR3aa: CASSASGDRVWQPQHF; len: 16; abundance: -; j_gene: TRBJ1-5; v_gene: TRBV6-1; d_gene: TRBD1
CDR3nt: TGTGCCAGCAGTTTAAGCAGCGGGAGGGGGGCGAACATTCAGTACTTC; CDR3aa: CASSLSSGRGANIQYF; len: 16; abundance: many; j_gene: TRBJ2-4; v_gene: TRBV28; d_gene: TRBD2
CDR3nt: TGTGCCACCACGAGGCTGGGCCTAGCCAAAAACATTCAGTACTTC; CDR3aa: CATTRLGLAKNIQYF; len: 15; abundance: -; j_gene: TRBJ2-4; v_gene: TRBV2; d_gene: -
CDR3nt: TGTGCCACCCGAAACGTACCGGGACAAGGGGAAGATGAGCAGTTCTTC; CDR3aa: CATRNVPGQGEDEQFF; len: 16; abundance: -; j_gene: TRBJ2-1; v_gene: TRBV9; d_gene: -
CDR3nt: TGTGCCAGCAGCACTAACCAAGAGACCCAGTACTTC; CDR3aa: CASSTNQETQYF; len: 12; abundance: once; j_gene: TRBJ2-5; v_gene: TRBV2; d_gene: -
CDR3nt: TGCGCCAGCGCCGAAACAGGGGGCGCCTACAATGAGCAGTTCTTC; CDR3aa: CASAETGGAYNEQFF; len: 15; abundance: -; j_gene: TRBJ2-1; v_gene: TRBV10-1; d_gene: TRBD1
CDR3nt: TGTGCCAGCAGCCGACAGTTGGTCGGCTATGGCTACACCTTC; CDR3aa: CASSRQLVGYGYTF; len: 14; abundance: -; j_gene: TRBJ1-2; v_gene: TRBV6-5; d_gene: -
CDR3nt: TGCGCCAGCGCTACGCTAAGCAATCAGCCCCAGCATTTT; CDR3aa: CASATLSNQPQHF; len: 13; abundance: -; j_gene: TRBJ1-5; v_gene: TRBV5-1; d_gene: -
CDR3nt: TGTGCCAGCAGCGTCCCCAGGGAGGGGATGGCGAATGAGCAGTTCTTC; CDR3aa: CASSVPREGMANEQFF; len: 16; abundance: few; j_gene: TRBJ2-1; v_gene: TRBV9; d_gene: TRBD2
CDR3nt: TGTGCCAGCATGTCTAGTGAGACCCAGTACTTC; CDR3aa: CASMSSETQYF; len: 11; abundance: once; j_gene: TRBJ2-5; v_gene: TRBV28; d_gene: -
CDR3nt: TGCGCCAGCCAGGTCAGGAACACCGGGGAGCTGTTTTTT; CDR3aa: CASQVRNTGELFF; len: 13; abundance: -; j_gene: TRBJ2-2; v_gene: TRBV5-1; d_gene: -
CDR3nt: TGCGCCAGCAGCGGCGGGACTAGCGGGAGGAGCTCCTACAATGAGCAGTTCTTC; CDR3aa: CASSGGTSGRSSYNEQFF; len: 18; abundance: -; j_gene: TRBJ2-1; v_gene: TRBV5-1; d_gene: TRBD2
CDR3nt: TGTGCCAGCAGTGGACGGGTAGGCGCAACTAATGAAAAACTGTTTTTT; CDR3aa: CASSGRVGATNEKLFF; len: 16; abundance: -; j_gene: TRBJ1-4; v_gene: TRBV6-1; d_gene: -
CDR3nt: TGTGCCAGCAGCCGAGGTTCTAGCGGGGAGAGCGAGCAGTACTTC; CDR3aa: CASSRGSSGESEQYF; len: 15; abundance: -; j_gene: TRBJ2-7; v_gene: TRBV4-2; d_gene: TRBD2
CDR3nt: TGTGCCAGCAGCGTAGGACCTCAGTTGGGGGACACCATATATTTT; CDR3aa: CASSVGPQLGDTIYF; len: 15; abundance: -; j_gene: TRBJ1-3; v_gene: TRBV9; d_gene: -
CDR3nt: TGTGCCAGCAGTGAGGGATGGACCCAGTACTTC; CDR3aa: CASSEGWTQYF; len: 11; abundance: -; j_gene: TRBJ2-5; v_gene: TRBV25-1; d_gene: -
CDR3nt: TGTGCCACCAGCAGAGGACAGGGTAGGCATGGCTACACCTTC; CDR3aa: CATSRGQGRHGYTF; len: 14; abundance: once; j_gene: TRBJ1-2; v_gene: TRBV15; d_gene: TRBD1
CDR3nt: TGTGCCTGGAGTGTAGAGATGGGTCGGGCCCTTTTTAGGGAGCAGTACTTC; CDR3aa: CAWSVEMGRALFREQYF; len: 17; abundance: -; j_gene: TRBJ2-7; v_gene: TRBV30; d_gene: -
CDR3nt: TGCGCCAGCGGACGGGGGACTAGCGCCTACACCGGGGAGCTGTTTTTT; CDR3aa: CASGRGTSAYTGELFF; len: 16; abundance: -; j_gene: TRBJ2-2; v_gene: TRBV5-1; d_gene: TRBD2